This TCR beta chain was captured in a study of cytomegalovirus exposure and HLA in healthy donors. On this clone: Its antigen is unidentified.

A multiplex PCR was run with 60 Vbeta primers and 13 Jbeta primers. The data were produced by immunoSEQ multiplex PCR, yet TCRdb's version contains in-frame clones alone and is incomplete. The sample contains about 190,000 clones, 83% of which appear only once. The study's findings and limits: Sequence variants that were highly shared formed a cluster that was likely a sequencing artifact. In a later analysis, HLA-associated beta chains showed higher expansion and lower generation probabilities than comparable chains. The study flagged 150 to 200 TCR beta chains as cytomegalovirus-associated.

The sequence was obtained from a man aged 45-65 years in good health and CMV-seronegative. The sample was PBMCs.

The CDR3 bases are TGCAGCGCTCGGACTAGCGGCAGGACCCAGTACTTC. This gives the protein CSARTSGRTQYF. The rearrangement uses TRBV29-1 and TRBJ2-5, with 10 bases that match TRBD2. With 7 bases clipped from V and 7 bases from J, the junction kept 6 bases outside the gene matches. The germline V gene has CDR1 SQVTM and CDR2 ANQGSEA. This CDR3 is 12 amino acids long. The complete variable domain, with remaining parts taken from reference TRBV29-1 and TRBJ2-5, reads SAVISQKPSRDICQRGTSLTIQCQVDSQVTMMFWYRQQPGQSLTLIATANQGSEATYESGFVIDKFPISRPNLTFSTLTVSNMSPEDSSIYLCSARTSGRTQYFGPGTRLLVL.